These 5 T cell receptor beta chains originate from one sample sequenced in a study of response to subunit inactivated influenza vaccine. TCRdb re-called the RT-PCR reads with MiXCR, one entry per CDR3 protein. The table records hundreds of thousands of distinct CDR3 sequences, 6% to 9% of them present only once. Sequencing was performed on PBMCs from blood, taken about 24 months after vaccination. Receptors were obtained from a man between 50 and 70 years old who received an inactivated influenza vaccine.

This chain uses TRBV4-1 with TRBJ2-7; TRBD1 matches 7 bases. The V gene end was trimmed by 3 bases and the J gene end by 6 bases; junction bases not matched to a gene: 14. CDR3 length: 16 residues. CDR1 is MGHRA and CDR2 is YSYEKL in the germline V gene. CDR3 region: CASSHFYTGVSVEQYF. CDR3 nucleotides: TGCGCCAGCAGCCATTTTTATACAGGGGTTTCGGTCGAGCAGTACTTC.

This clonotype was seen a few times. The V gene is TRBV7-8, the J gene TRBJ2-5, with a tentative D call TRBD2 (6 bases). V lost 5 bases and J lost 0, with 19 bases in between. Germline V lookup: CDR1 SGHVS, CDR2 FQNEAQ. The CDR3 is made up of 17 amino acids. The CDR3, as DNA: TGTGCCAGCAGCGCTCCCATACCCCTAGCGTACCAAGAGACCCAGTACTTC. This sequence encodes CASSAPIPLAYQETQYF.

This clonotype was seen repeatedly, ten times or more. The CDR3 loop is CSVDPDLNTEAFF. DNA for the CDR3: TGCAGCGTTGATCCAGACTTGAACACTGAAGCTTTCTTT. The chain employs TRBV29-1 and TRBJ1-1; D gene unclear. Trimming took off 3 bases at V and 0 bases at J, with 8 bases between the two ends. This CDR3 is built from 13 residues. Germline V lookup: CDR1 SQVTM, CDR2 ANQGSEA.

This clonotype was counted a few times. The junction and the germline gene differ at one end; a read error may be behind it. J is TRBJ2-3 and V is TRBV7-7; perhaps TRBD2 as D (7 bases). CDR1 is SSHAT, CDR2 FNYEAQ, per germline (reference sequence). This CDR3 has 18 amino acids. CDR3 in DNA: TGTGCTAGCAGCTCAAGGGGGAGGGGACCATCTAGCACAGATACGCAGTATTTT. It is translated as CASSSRGRGPSSTDTQYF.

The gene calls are TRBV28 and TRBJ1-6; perhaps TRBD1 as D (6 bases). Looked up from germline, CDR1 is MDHEN and CDR2 is SYDVKM. The CDR3 covers 17 residues. Trimming took off 2 bases at V and 1 base at J, with 12 bases between the two ends. DNA for the CDR3: TGTGCCAGCAGTTTACGGGGGCGAGGTTCCTATAATTCACCCCTCCACTTT. The encoded protein is CASSLRGRGSYNSPLHF.